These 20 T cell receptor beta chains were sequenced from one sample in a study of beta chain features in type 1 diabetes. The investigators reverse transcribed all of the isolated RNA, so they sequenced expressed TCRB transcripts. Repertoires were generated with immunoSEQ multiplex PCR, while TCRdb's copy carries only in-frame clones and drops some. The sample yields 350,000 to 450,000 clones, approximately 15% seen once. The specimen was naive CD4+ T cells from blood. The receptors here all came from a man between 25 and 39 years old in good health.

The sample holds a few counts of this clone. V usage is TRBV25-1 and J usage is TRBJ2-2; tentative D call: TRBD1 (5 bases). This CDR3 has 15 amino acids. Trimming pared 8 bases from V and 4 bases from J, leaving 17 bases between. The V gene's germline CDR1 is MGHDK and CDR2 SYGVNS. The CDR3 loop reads CASATAGFTTGELFF. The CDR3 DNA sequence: TGTGCCAGCGCGACGGCAGGGTTCACCACCGGGGAGCTGTTTTTT.

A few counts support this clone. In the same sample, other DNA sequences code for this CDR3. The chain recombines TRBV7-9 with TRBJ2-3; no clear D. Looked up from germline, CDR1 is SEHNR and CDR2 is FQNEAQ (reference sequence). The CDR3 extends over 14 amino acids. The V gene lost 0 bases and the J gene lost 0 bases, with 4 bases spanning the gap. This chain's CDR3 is CASSLAGSTDTQYF. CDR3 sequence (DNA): TGTGCCAGCAGCTTAGCGGGGAGCACAGATACGCAGTATTTT. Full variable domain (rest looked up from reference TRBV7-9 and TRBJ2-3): DTGVSQNPRHKITKRGQNVTFRCDPISEHNRLYWYRQTLGQGPEFLTYFQNEAQLEKSRLLSDRFSAERPKGSFSTLEIQRTEQGDSAMYLCASSLAGSTDTQYFGPGTRLTVL.

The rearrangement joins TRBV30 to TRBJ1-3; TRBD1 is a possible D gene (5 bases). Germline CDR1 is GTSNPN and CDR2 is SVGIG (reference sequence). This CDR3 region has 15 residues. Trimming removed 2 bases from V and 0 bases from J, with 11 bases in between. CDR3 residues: CAWSPQGFSGNTIYF. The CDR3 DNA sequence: TGTGCCTGGAGTCCTCAGGGATTCTCTGGAAACACCATATATTTT.

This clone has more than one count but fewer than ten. CDR3: CASSPGRGSYNSPLHF. CDR3 DNA sequence: TGTGCCAGCTCACCAGGGAGGGGCTCCTATAATTCACCCCTCCACTTT. The chain is built from TRBV18 and TRBJ1-6, with D perhaps TRBD1 (5 bases). Germline lookup yields CDR1 KGHSH and CDR2 LQKENI. Trimming cost V 2 bases and J 0 bases, with 8 bases left between them. The CDR3 is 16 residues long. Full variable domain (missing parts from reference TRBV18 and TRBJ1-6): NAGVMQNPRHLVRRRGQEARLRCSPMKGHSHVYWYRQLPEEGLKFMVYLQKENIIDESGMPKERFSAEFPKEGPSILRIQQVVRGDSAAYFCASSPGRGSYNSPLHFGNGTRLTVT.

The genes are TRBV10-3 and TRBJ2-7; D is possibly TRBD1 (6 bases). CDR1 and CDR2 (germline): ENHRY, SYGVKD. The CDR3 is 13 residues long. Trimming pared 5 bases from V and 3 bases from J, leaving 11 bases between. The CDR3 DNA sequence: TGTGCCATCAGTCAGGGGCAGAGCTACGAGCAGTACTTC. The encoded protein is CAISQGQSYEQYF.

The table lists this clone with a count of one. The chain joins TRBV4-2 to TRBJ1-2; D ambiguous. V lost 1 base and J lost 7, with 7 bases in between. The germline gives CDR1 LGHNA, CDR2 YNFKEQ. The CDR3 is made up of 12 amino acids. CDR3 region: CASSQGIRGYTF. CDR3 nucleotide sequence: TGTGCCAGCAGCCAAGGAATTCGTGGCTACACCTTC.

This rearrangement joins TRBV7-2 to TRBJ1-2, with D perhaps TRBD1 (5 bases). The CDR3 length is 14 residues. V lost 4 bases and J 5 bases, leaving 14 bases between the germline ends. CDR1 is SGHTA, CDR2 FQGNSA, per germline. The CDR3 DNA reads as TGTGCCAGCAGCTCCGGGACTCGTACGTATGGCTACACCTTC. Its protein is CASSSGTRTYGYTF. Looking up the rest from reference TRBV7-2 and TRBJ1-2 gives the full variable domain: GAGVSQSPSNKVTEKGKDVELRCDPISGHTALYWYRQSLGQGLEFLIYFQGNSAPDKSGLPSDRFSAERTGGSVSTLTIQRTQQEDSAVYLCASSSGTRTYGYTFGSGTRLTVV.

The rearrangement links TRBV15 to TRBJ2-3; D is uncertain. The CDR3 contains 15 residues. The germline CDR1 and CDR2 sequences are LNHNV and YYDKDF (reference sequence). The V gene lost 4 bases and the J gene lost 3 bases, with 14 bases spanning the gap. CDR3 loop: CATSIGEVRTDTQYF. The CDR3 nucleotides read TGTGCCACCAGCATTGGTGAAGTTCGGACAGATACGCAGTATTTT.

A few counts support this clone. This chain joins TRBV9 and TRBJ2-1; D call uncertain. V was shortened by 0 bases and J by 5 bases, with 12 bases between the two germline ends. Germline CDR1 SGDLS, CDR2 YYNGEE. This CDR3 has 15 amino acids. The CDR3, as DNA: TGTGCCAGCAGCGTAGCTCTTGCACTGAACAATGAGCAGTTCTTC. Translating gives CASSVALALNNEQFF. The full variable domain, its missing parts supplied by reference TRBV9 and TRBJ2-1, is DSGVTQTPKHLITATGQRVTLRCSPRSGDLSVYWYQQSLDQGLQFLIQYYNGEERAKGNILERFSAQQFPDLHSELNLSSLELGDSALYFCASSVALALNNEQFFGPGTRLTVL.

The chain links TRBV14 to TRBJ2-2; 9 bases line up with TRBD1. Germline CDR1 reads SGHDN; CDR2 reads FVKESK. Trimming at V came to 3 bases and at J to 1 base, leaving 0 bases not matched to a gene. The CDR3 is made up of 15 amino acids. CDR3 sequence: CASSQGQGNTGELFF. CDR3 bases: TGTGCCAGCAGCCAGGGACAGGGGAACACCGGGGAGCTGTTTTTT.

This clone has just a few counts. The CDR3: CASSYLYTGELFF. In nucleotides, the CDR3 is TGTGCCAGCAGTTATTTGTACACCGGGGAGCTGTTTTTT. V usage is TRBV6-1 and J usage is TRBJ2-2; D uncertain. The CDR3 is 13 amino acids. Germline V lookup: CDR1 MNHNS, CDR2 SASEGT. The V end lost 5 bases, the J end lost 3 bases, and 7 bases lay between the germline ends.

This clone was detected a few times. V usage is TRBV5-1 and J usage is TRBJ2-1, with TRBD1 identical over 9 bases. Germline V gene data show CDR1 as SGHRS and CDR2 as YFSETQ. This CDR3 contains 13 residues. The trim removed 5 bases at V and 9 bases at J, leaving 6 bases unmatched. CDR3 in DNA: TGCGCCAGCAGATTACAGGGGGCGAGTGAGCAGTTCTTC. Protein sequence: CASRLQGASEQFF.

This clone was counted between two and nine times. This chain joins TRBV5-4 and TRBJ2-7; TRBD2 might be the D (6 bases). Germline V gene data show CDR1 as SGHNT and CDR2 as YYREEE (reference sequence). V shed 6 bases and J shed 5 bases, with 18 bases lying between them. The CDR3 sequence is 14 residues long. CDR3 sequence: CASTMEGPRDEQYF. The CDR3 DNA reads TGTGCCAGCACCATGGAGGGTCCTAGGGACGAGCAGTACTTC. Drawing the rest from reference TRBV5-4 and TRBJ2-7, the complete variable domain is ETGVTQSPTHLIKTRGQQVTLRCSSQSGHNTVSWYQQALGQGPQFIFQYYREEENGRGNFPPRFSGLQFPNYSSELNVNALELDDSALYLCASTMEGPRDEQYFGPGTRLTVT.

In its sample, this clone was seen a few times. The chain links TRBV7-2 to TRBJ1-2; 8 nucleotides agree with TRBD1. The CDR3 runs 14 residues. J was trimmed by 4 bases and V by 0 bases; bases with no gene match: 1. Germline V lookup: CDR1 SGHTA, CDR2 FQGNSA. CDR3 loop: CASSLAQGAYGYTF. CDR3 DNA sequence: TGTGCCAGCAGCTTAGCTCAGGGGGCCTATGGCTACACCTTC.

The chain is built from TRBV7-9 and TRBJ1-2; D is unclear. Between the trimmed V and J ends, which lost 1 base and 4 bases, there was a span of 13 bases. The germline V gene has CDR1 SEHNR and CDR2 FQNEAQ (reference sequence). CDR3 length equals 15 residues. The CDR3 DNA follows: TGTGCCAGCAGCTTAGACGCAGTTGATTCCTATGGCTACACCTTC. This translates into CASSLDAVDSYGYTF.

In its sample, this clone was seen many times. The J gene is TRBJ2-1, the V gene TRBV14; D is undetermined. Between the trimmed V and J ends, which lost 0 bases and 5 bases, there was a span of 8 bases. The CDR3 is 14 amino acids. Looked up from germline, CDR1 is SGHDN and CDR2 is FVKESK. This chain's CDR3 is CASSQDRVNNEQFF. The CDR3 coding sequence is TGTGCCAGCAGCCAAGATCGGGTCAACAATGAGCAGTTCTTC.

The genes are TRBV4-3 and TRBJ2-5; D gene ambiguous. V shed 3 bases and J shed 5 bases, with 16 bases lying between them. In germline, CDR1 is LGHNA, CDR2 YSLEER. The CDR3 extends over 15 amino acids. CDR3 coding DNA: TGCGCCAGCAGCCATGGGATAGGGCGTGGGGAGACCCAGTACTTC. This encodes CASSHGIGRGETQYF.

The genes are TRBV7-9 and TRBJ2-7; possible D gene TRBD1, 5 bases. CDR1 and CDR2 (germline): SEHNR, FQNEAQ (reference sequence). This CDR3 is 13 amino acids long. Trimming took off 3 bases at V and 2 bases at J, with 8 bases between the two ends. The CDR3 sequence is CASSFDRTYEQYF. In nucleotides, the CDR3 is TGTGCCAGCAGCTTCGACAGAACCTACGAGCAGTACTTC.

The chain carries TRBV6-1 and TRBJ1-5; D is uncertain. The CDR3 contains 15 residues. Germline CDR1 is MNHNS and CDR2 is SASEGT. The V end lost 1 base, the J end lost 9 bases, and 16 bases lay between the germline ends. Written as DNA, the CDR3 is TGTGCCAGCAGTGAAGGGGCCCGACCGCTTGGGCCCCAGCATTTT. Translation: CASSEGARPLGPQHF.

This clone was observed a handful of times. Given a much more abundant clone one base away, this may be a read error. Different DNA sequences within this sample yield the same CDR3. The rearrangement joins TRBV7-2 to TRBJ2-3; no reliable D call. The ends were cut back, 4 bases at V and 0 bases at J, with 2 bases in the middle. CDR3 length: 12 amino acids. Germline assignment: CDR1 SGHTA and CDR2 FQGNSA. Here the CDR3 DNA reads TGTGCCAGCAGCTCGAGCACAGATACGCAGTATTTT. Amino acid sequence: CASSSSTDTQYF.